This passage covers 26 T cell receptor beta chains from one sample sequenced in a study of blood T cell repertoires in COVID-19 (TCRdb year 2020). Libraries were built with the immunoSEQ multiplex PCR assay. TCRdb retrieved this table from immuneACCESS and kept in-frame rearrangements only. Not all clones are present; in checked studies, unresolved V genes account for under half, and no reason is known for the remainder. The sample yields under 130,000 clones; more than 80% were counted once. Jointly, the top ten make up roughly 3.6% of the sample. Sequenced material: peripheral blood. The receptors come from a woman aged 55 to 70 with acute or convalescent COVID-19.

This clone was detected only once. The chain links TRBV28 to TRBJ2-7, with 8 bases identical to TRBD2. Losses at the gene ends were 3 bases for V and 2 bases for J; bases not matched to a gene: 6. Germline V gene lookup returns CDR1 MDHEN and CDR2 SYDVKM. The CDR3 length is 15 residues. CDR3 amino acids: CASSLSGGATYEQYF. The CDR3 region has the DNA TGTGCCAGCAGTTTGTCGGGAGGGGCAACCTACGAGCAGTACTTC.

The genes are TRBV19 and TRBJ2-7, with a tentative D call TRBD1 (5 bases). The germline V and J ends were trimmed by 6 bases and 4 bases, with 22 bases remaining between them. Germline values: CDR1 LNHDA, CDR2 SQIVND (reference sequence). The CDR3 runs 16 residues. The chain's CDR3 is CASSLAPSQGPYEQYV. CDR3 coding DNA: TGTGCCAGTAGCCTCGCTCCCTCGCAGGGCCCATACGAGCAGTACGTC.

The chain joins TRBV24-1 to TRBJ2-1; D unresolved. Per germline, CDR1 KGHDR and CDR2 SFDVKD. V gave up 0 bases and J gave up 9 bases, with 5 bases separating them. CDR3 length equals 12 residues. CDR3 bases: TGTGCCACCAGTGATTTGCTAGGTGAGCAGTTCTTC. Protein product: CATSDLLGEQFF.

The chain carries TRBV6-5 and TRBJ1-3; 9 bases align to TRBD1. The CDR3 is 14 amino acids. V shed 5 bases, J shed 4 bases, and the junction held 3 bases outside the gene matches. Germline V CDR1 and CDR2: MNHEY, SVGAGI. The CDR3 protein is CASSPGTGGNTIYF. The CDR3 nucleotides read TGTGCCAGCAGTCCCGGGACAGGGGGAAACACCATATATTTT.

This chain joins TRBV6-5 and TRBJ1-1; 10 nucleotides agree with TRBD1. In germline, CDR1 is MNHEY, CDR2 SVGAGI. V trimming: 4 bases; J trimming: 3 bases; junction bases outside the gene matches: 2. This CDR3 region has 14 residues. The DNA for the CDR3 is TGTGCCAGCAGTTTAGGACAGGGGGACACTGAAGCTTTCTTT. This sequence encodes CASSLGQGDTEAFF.

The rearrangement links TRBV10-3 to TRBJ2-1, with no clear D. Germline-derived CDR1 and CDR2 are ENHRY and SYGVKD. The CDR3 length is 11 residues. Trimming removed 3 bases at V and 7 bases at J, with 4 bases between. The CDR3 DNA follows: TGTGCCATCAGTGATATGAATGAGCAGTTCTTC. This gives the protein CAISDMNEQFF.

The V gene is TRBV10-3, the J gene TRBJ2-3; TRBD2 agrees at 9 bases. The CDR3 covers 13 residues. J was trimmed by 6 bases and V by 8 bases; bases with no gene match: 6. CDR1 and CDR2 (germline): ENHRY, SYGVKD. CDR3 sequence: CAIVAAGGDTQYF. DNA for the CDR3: TGTGCCATCGTTGCGGCGGGAGGGGATACGCAGTATTTT.

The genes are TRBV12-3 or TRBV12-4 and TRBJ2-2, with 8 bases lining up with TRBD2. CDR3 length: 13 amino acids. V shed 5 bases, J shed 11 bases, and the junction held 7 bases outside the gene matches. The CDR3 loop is CASSLSGARELFF. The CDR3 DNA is TGTGCCAGCAGTCTTAGCGGGGCCCGCGAGCTGTTTTTT.

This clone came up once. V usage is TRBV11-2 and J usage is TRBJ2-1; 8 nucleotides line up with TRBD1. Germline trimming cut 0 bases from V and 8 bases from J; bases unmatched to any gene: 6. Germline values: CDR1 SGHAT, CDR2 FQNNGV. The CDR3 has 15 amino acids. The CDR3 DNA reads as TGTGCCAGCAGCTTAGACAGGGGGCAGGGGCATGAGCAGTTCTTC. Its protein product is CASSLDRGQGHEQFF.

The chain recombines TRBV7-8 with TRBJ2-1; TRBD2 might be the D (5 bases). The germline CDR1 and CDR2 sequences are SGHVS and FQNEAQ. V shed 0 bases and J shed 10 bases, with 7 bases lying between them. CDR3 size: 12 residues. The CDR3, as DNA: TGTGCCAGCAGCTTAGCAGTAGCGGAGCAGTTCTTC. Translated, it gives CASSLAVAEQFF.

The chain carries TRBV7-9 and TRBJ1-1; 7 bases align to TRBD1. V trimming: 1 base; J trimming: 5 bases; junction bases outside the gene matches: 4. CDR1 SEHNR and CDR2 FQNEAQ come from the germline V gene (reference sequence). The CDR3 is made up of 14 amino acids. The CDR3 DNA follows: TGTGCCAGCAGCTTAGGAAGGGGGCGGACTGAAGCTTTCTTT. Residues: CASSLGRGRTEAFF.

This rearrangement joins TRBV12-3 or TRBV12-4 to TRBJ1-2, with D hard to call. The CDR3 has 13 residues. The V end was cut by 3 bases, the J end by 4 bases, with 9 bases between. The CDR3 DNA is TGTGCCAGCAGTTTTCAGGCGCTCTATGGCTACACCTTC. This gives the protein CASSFQALYGYTF.

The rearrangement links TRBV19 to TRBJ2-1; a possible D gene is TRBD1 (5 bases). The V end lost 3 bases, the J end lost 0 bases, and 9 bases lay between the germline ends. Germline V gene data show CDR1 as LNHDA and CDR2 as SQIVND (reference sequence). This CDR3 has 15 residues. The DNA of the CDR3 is TGTGCCAGTAGTATTACAGGATTCTCCTACAATGAGCAGTTCTTC. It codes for CASSITGFSYNEQFF. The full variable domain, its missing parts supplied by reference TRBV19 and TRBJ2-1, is DGGITQSPKYLFRKEGQNVTLSCEQNLNHDAMYWYRQDPGQGLRLIYYSQIVNDFQKGDIAEGYSVSREKKESFPLTVTSAQKNPTAFYLCASSITGFSYNEQFFGPGTRLTVL.

The CDR3 here is CASRLQVEETQYF. The CDR3 DNA sequence: TGTGCCAGCAGACTCCAGGTTGAAGAGACCCAGTACTTC. The rearrangement uses TRBV12-3 or TRBV12-4 and TRBJ2-5; no clear D. The CDR3 length is 13 residues. Trimming shortened V by 6 bases and J by 3 bases, and 11 bases separated the two germline ends.

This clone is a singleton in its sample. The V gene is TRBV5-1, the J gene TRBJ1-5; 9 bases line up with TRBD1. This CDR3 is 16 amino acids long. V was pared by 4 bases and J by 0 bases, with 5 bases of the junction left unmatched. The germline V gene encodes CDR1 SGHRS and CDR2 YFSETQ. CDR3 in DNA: TGCGCCAGCAGCCCCGGACAGGGGTATAGCAATCAGCCCCAGCATTTT. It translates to CASSPGQGYSNQPQHF. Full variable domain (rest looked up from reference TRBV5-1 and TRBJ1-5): KAGVTQTPRYLIKTRGQQVTLSCSPISGHRSVSWYQQTPGQGLQFLFEYFSETQRNKGNFPGRFSGRQFSNSRSEMNVSTLELGDSALYLCASSPGQGYSNQPQHFGDGTRLSIL.

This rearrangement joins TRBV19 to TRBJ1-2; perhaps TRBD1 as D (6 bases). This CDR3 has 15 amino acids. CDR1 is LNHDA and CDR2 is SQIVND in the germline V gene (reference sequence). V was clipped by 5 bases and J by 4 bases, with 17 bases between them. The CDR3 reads CASSPGQTNSYGYTF. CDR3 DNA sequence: TGTGCCAGTAGTCCCGGACAGACTAATTCCTATGGCTACACCTTC.

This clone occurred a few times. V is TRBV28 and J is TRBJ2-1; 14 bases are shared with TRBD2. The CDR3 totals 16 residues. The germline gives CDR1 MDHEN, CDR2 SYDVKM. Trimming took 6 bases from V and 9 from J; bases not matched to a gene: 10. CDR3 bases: TGTGCCAGCAGCTCCCCCGGGACTAGCGGGAGAACTGAGCAGTTCTTC. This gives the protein CASSSPGTSGRTEQFF.

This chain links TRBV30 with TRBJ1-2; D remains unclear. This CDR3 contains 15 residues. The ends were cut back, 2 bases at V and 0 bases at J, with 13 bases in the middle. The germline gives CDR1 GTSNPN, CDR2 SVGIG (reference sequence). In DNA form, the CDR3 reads TGTGCCTGGAGTACCGGCAGCGATACTAACTATGGCTACACCTTC. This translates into CAWSTGSDTNYGYTF.

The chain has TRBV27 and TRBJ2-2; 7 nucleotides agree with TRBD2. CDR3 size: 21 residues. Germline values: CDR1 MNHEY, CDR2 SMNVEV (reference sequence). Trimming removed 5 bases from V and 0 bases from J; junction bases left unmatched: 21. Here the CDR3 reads CASSRLFAPLAEISNTGELFF. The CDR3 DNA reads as TGTGCCAGCAGTCGCCTCTTCGCCCCTCTAGCGGAGATCTCGAACACCGGGGAGCTGTTTTTT.

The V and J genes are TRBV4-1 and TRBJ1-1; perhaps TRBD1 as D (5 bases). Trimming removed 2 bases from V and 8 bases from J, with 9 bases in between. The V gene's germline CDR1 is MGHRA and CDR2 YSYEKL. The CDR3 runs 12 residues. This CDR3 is CASSQNGGEAFF. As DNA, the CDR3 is TGCGCCAGCAGCCAAAACGGGGGGGAAGCTTTCTTT.

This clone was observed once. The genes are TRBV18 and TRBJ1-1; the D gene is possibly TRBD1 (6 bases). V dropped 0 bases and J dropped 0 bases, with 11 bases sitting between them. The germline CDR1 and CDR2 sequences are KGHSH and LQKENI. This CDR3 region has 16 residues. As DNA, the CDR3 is TGTGCCAGCTCACCACCGAATACAGGGCTGAACACTGAAGCTTTCTTT. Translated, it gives CASSPPNTGLNTEAFF.

The CDR3 reads CASSERGSSYNEQFF. CDR3 nucleotide sequence: TGTGCCAGTAGTGAGCGGGGGAGCTCCTACAATGAGCAGTTCTTC. The genes are TRBV19 and TRBJ2-1; TRBD2 matches 8 bases. With 5 bases clipped from V and 0 bases from J, the junction kept 3 bases outside the gene matches. Germline CDR1 is LNHDA and CDR2 is SQIVND (reference sequence). The length of the CDR3 is 15 residues.

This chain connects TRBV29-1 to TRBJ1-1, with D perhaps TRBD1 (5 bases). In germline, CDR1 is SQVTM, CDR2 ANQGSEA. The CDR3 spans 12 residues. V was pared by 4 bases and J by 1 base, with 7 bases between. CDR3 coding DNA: TGCAGCGTTGTACAGGCGAACACTGAAGCTTTCTTT. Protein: CSVVQANTEAFF. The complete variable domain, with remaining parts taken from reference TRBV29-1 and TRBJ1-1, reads SAVISQKPSRDICQRGTSLTIQCQVDSQVTMMFWYRQQPGQSLTLIATANQGSEATYESGFVIDKFPISRPNLTFSTLTVSNMSPEDSSIYLCSVVQANTEAFFGQGTRLTVV.

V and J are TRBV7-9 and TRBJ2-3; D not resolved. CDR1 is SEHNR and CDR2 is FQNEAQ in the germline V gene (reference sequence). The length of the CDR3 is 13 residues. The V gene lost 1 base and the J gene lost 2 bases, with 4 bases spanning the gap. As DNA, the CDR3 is TGTGCCAGCAGCTTAGGGGCCACAGATACGCAGTATTTT. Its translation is CASSLGATDTQYF.

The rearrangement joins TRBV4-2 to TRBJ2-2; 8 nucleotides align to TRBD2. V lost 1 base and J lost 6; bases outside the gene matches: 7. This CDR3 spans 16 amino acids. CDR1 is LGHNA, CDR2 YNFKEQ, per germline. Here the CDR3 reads CASSQARVGRAGELFF. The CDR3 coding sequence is TGTGCCAGCAGCCAAGCGCGGGTCGGGAGGGCCGGGGAGCTGTTTTTT.

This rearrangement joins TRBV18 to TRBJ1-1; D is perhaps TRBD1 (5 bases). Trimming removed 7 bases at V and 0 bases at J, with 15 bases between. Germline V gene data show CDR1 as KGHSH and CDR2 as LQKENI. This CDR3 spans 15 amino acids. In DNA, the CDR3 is TGTGCCAGCTTGCCCCCGTCGACAGTGAACACTGAAGCTTTCTTT. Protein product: CASLPPSTVNTEAFF.